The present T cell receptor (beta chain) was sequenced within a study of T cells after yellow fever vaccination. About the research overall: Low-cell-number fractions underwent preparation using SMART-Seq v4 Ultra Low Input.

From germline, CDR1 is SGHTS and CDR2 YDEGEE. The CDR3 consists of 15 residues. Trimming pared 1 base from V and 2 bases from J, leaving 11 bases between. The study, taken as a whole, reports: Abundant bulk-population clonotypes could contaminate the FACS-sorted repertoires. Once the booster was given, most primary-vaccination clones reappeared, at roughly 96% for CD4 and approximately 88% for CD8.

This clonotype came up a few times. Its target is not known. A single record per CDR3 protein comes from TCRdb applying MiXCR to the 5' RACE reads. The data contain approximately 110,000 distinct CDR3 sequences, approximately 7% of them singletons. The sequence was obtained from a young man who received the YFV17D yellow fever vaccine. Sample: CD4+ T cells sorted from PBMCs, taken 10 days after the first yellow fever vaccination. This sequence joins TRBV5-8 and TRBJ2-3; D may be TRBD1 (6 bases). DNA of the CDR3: TGTGCCAGCAGCTTGACAGGGATTATCACAGATACGCAGTATTTT. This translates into CASSLTGIITDTQYF.